One sample yielded the 2 T cell receptor beta chains listed below, sequenced in a study of shared clonotypes between healthy human individuals. CD8 cells classed as naive were CD45RO-negative and positively selected for CCR7, excluding terminally differentiated effector memory CD45RA+ cells. Clones were sequenced by immunoSEQ multiplex PCR, and TCRdb holds only the in-frame ones, with some missing. The sample has some 2,000,000 clones, about 95% seen once. The sample was naive CD8+ T cells sorted from blood. The source is a man aged 18 to 35 in good health.

V is TRBV4-3 and J is TRBJ2-7; 9 bases are shared with TRBD1. The trim removed 0 bases at V and 2 bases at J, leaving 2 bases unmatched. Germline CDR1 LGHNA, CDR2 YSLEER. The CDR3 is 15 amino acids. The CDR3 loop is CASSQDWTGAYEQYF. CDR3 nucleotides: TGCGCCAGCAGCCAAGATTGGACAGGGGCCTACGAGCAGTACTTC.

The V gene is TRBV7-9, the J gene TRBJ2-1; a weak D match, TRBD1 (6 bases). CDR3 length equals 15 residues. Germline V lookup: CDR1 SEHNR, CDR2 FQNEAQ (reference sequence). V dropped 1 base and J dropped 4 bases, with 11 bases sitting between them. CDR3 bases: TGTGCCAGCAGCTTAGAGGTGGACAGTTACAATGAGCAGTTCTTC. It specifies CASSLEVDSYNEQFF.